What follows are 21 T cell receptor beta chains derived from one specimen sequenced in a study of T-cell memory formation after mild COVID-19. TCRdb fed the 5' RACE reads into MiXCR, producing one record per CDR3 protein. The data show 120,000 to 150,000 distinct CDR3 sequences, 11% to 15% seen once. Sequencing was carried out using PBMCs or a T cell subset sorted from them (not recorded which). The source of these receptors is an adult woman who had mild COVID-19 (a few samples of this study predate the infection). Cell type and time point are not known.

This clonotype was found many times. The V and J genes are TRBV4-2 and TRBJ2-1; 11 bases align to TRBD2. V was pared by 0 bases and J by 7 bases, with 2 bases of the junction left unmatched. Germline values: CDR1 LGHNA, CDR2 YNFKEQ. This CDR3 contains 15 residues. Here the CDR3 DNA reads TGTGCCAGCAGCCAAGATAGCGGGGGGGCAAATGAGCAGTTCTTC. Amino acids: CASSQDSGGANEQFF.

This clonotype showed up just once. V gene TRBV7-9 combines with J gene TRBJ1-1; D call uncertain. Germline V lookup: CDR1 SEHNR, CDR2 FQNEAQ (reference sequence). V was cut by 1 base and J by 7 bases, with 7 bases left in between. This CDR3 is 12 amino acids long. The CDR3 DNA reads as TGTGCCAGCAGCTTAGGATCAGTTGAAGCTTTCTTT. Translation: CASSLGSVEAFF.

This clonotype was seen a handful of times. The V and J genes are TRBV7-9 and TRBJ1-3, with 11 bases lining up with TRBD1. Germline V CDR1 and CDR2: SEHNR, FQNEAQ (reference sequence). Unmatched junction bases numbered 11, after V lost 5 bases and J lost 2 bases. The CDR3 totals 18 residues. In DNA, the CDR3 is TGTGCCAGCAGCCATTGGACAGGGGGCTCGTCTACTGGAAACACCATATATTTT. Its protein product is CASSHWTGGSSTGNTIYF.

In its sample, this clonotype was seen a few times. The chain couples TRBV15 to TRBJ2-2, with a tentative D call TRBD2 (6 bases). CDR3 size: 14 residues. CDR1 is LNHNV and CDR2 is YYDKDF in the germline V gene (reference sequence). The V and J ends lost 5 bases and 2 bases respectively, with 9 bases between them. The CDR3 DNA reads as TGTGCCACCAGCTCTAGCGCAAACACCGGGGAGCTGTTTTTT. This translates into CATSSSANTGELFF.

The chain recombines TRBV5-8 with TRBJ1-3; D not resolved. Germline loops: CDR1 SGHTS, CDR2 YDEGEE. The germline V and J ends were trimmed by 2 bases and 0 bases, with 12 bases remaining between them. This CDR3 is built from 16 residues. CDR3 loop: CASSFRTAHSGNTIYF. CDR3 bases: TGTGCCAGCAGCTTTCGGACCGCTCACTCTGGAAACACCATATATTTT.

This clonotype has only a few counts. The chain links TRBV4-3 to TRBJ2-7, with D hard to call. Trimming removed 6 bases at V and 6 bases at J, with 15 bases between. The CDR3 length is 13 residues. Germline CDR1 LGHNA, CDR2 YSLEER. The CDR3 DNA sequence: TGCGCCAGCAGTTACCAAGTCTATAGCGAGCAGTACTTC. It codes for CASSYQVYSEQYF.

This clonotype was detected only a few times. The V and J genes are TRBV30 and TRBJ1-1; tentative D call: TRBD1 (5 bases). The V gene's germline CDR1 is GTSNPN and CDR2 SVGIG (reference sequence). V gave up 3 bases and J gave up 1 base, with 12 bases separating them. This CDR3 is 14 amino acids long. CDR3 DNA sequence: TGTGCCTGGAGCTCCGGGGGTTCGAACACTGAAGCTTTCTTT. This sequence encodes CAWSSGGSNTEAFF.

The rearrangement uses TRBV2 and TRBJ2-2; D gene ambiguous. V lost 3 bases and J 0 bases, leaving 11 bases between the germline ends. The germline V gene encodes CDR1 SNHLY and CDR2 FYNNEI. The CDR3 is made up of 16 amino acids. This chain's CDR3 is CASSEVRRTNTGELFF. CDR3 coding DNA: TGTGCCAGCAGTGAGGTTAGGAGAACGAACACCGGGGAGCTGTTTTTT.

Only a few counts were recorded for this clonotype. V is TRBV13 and J is TRBJ2-3; a weak D match, TRBD2 (5 bases). CDR3 size: 12 residues. V dropped 5 bases and J dropped 6 bases, with 9 bases sitting between them. Looked up from germline, CDR1 is PRHDT and CDR2 is FYEKMQ (reference sequence). The CDR3 DNA follows: TGTGCCAGCAGCCCGTTAGCGGATACGCAGTATTTT. Amino acids: CASSPLADTQYF.

The CDR3 sequence is CASIPTGGGEQYF. The CDR3 bases are TGTGCCAGCATCCCCACCGGGGGGGGGGAGCAGTACTTC. V usage is TRBV11-2 and J usage is TRBJ2-7, with 8 bases aligning to TRBD2. Germline values: CDR1 SGHAT, CDR2 FQNNGV. The CDR3 runs to 13 residues. Germline trimming cut 7 bases from V and 7 bases from J; bases unmatched to any gene: 9.

The V gene is TRBV30, the J gene TRBJ2-1; no clear D gene. The germline V gene has CDR1 GTSNPN and CDR2 SVGIG (reference sequence). The CDR3 is 12 residues long. V gave up 1 base and J gave up 6 bases, with 7 bases separating them. The CDR3 sequence is CAWSGRVNEQFF. The DNA for the CDR3 is TGTGCCTGGAGTGGGAGAGTCAATGAGCAGTTCTTC.

This clonotype was seen more than once but under ten times. The V gene is TRBV2, the J gene TRBJ1-2, with D perhaps matching TRBD1 (5 bases). Trimming left V 2 bases short and J 8 bases short, with 15 bases between. The CDR3 is 14 residues long. Per germline, CDR1 SNHLY and CDR2 FYNNEI. The CDR3 nucleotides read TGTGCCAGCAGTGAAAAGGTTGGGGCGAGGGGCTACACCTTC. Translated: CASSEKVGARGYTF. Based on the CDR3 plus reference TRBV2 and TRBJ1-2, the full variable domain is EPEVTQTPSHQVTQMGQEVILRCVPISNHLYFYWYRQILGQKVEFLVSFYNNEISEKSEIFDDQFSVERPDGSNFTLKIRSTKLEDSAMYFCASSEKVGARGYTFGSGTRLTVV.

The chain is built from TRBV20-1 and TRBJ2-1; TRBD1 is a possible D gene (6 bases). The V gene's germline CDR1 is DFQATT and CDR2 SNEGSKA (reference sequence). V was clipped by 3 bases and J by 7 bases, with 13 bases between them. The CDR3 extends over 13 amino acids. The CDR3 DNA reads TGCAGTGCTAGCACCCCAGGGGTGAATGAGCAGTTCTTC. Amino acids: CSASTPGVNEQFF.

The sample holds a few counts of this clonotype. This rearrangement joins TRBV6-5 to TRBJ2-5; D gene unclear. Germline values: CDR1 MNHEY, CDR2 SVGAGI. Trimming pared 6 bases from V and 2 bases from J, leaving 16 bases between. The CDR3 extends over 15 amino acids. The CDR3 reads CASRNGQTGQETQYF. For the CDR3, the DNA is TGTGCCAGCAGGAACGGCCAGACGGGTCAAGAGACCCAGTACTTC.

This clonotype was found a few times. V and J are TRBV11-2 and TRBJ2-3, with D possibly matching TRBD2 (6 bases). Germline V gene sequence: CDR1 SGHAT, CDR2 FQNNGV. The CDR3 is made up of 16 amino acids. Trimming removed 3 bases from V and 0 bases from J, with 13 bases in between. DNA for the CDR3: TGTGCCAGCAGCTTGTTCGGCGGGGTTAGCACAGATACGCAGTATTTT. Its translation is CASSLFGGVSTDTQYF.

V is TRBV20-1 and J is TRBJ2-7, with TRBD2 matching over 13 bases. With V trimmed by 1 base and J by 4 bases, 10 bases remained unmatched. The V gene's germline CDR1 is DFQATT and CDR2 SNEGSKA (reference sequence). The CDR3 has 17 residues. The CDR3 coding sequence is TGCAGTGCTAGAGGCAAAACCGGGACTAGCGGGAATTACGAGCAGTACTTC. This encodes CSARGKTGTSGNYEQYF.

This clonotype was counted only a few times. The chain recombines TRBV5-1 with TRBJ2-1; 7 positions match TRBD1. V dropped 0 bases and J dropped 4; count of bases not matched to a gene: 10. Germline-derived CDR1 and CDR2 are SGHRS and YFSETQ. The CDR3 spans 17 residues. The CDR3: CASSLEDGTALYNEQFF. CDR3 nucleotides: TGCGCCAGCAGCTTGGAGGATGGGACAGCGTTATACAATGAGCAGTTCTTC.

The genes are TRBV12-3 or TRBV12-4 and TRBJ1-1; no firm D call. With 6 bases removed from V and 0 bases from J, the gap between germline ends came to 14 bases. This CDR3 is 15 amino acids long. The CDR3 DNA reads as TGTGCCAGCAGCCCCACTCGGATCATGAACACTGAAGCTTTCTTT. This translates into CASSPTRIMNTEAFF.

This chain joins TRBV7-9 and TRBJ2-5; 13 bases fit TRBD2. Germline V CDR1 and CDR2: SEHNR, FQNEAQ (reference sequence). The CDR3 totals 16 residues. V was pared by 5 bases and J by 4 bases, with 7 bases of the junction left unmatched. CDR3 in DNA: TGTGCCAGCAGCCCTGGGACTAGCGGGACGGGAGAGACCCAGTACTTC. It translates to CASSPGTSGTGETQYF.

The V call is TRBV7-3, the J call TRBJ2-1; the match to TRBD1 covers 9 bases. V shed 8 bases, J shed 7 bases, and the junction held 12 bases outside the gene matches. Germline CDR1 SGHTA, CDR2 FQGTGA. This CDR3 region has 15 residues. As DNA, the CDR3 is TGTGCCAGCGCCTCCGGGACAGGGTATACAAATGAGCAGTTCTTC. Translated: CASASGTGYTNEQFF.

This clonotype was picked up many times. The chain couples TRBV29-1 to TRBJ2-1; no clear D. V gave up 6 bases and J gave up 0 bases, with 15 bases separating them. CDR1 is SQVTM and CDR2 is ANQGSEA in the germline V gene. The CDR3 length is 15 residues. The CDR3 loop is CSVSSSESSYNEQFF. The CDR3 DNA reads TGCAGCGTCAGCTCTTCGGAAAGCTCCTACAATGAGCAGTTCTTC.